The entry below gives a single TCR beta chain sequence along with its context. The data belong to a study of cytomegalovirus exposure and HLA in healthy donors. The PCR ran on 60 Vbeta and 13 Jbeta primers. Profiled with immunoSEQ multiplex PCR; TCRdb holds only in-frame clones, not every one. The sample has about 180,000 clones, over 80% seen once. The sample consisted of PBMCs. The sequence came from a man aged 40-50 years in good health and CMV-seronegative.

CDR3 nucleotide sequence: TGCAGCGTTTACCCGGGACAGGGGCCCTACGAGCAGTACTTC. This gives the protein CSVYPGQGPYEQYF. The chain links TRBV29-1 to TRBJ2-7, with 10 positions matching TRBD1. V shed 5 bases and J 2 bases; nucleotides not matched to a gene: 6. CDR3 length: 14 residues. The V gene's germline CDR1 is SQVTM and CDR2 ANQGSEA.